The entry below gives a single T cell receptor beta chain sequence along with its context. A second PCR, run for about 7 to 11 cycles, used a sample-barcoded 5' primer plus a J-beta primer mix. Unique molecular identifiers of 12 random nucleotides labeled each cDNA. TCRdb reprocessed the 5' RACE reads with MiXCR, giving one entry per CDR3 protein. Altogether nearly 1 million distinct CDR3 sequences are present, just over 50% being singletons, with the ten largest covering 20% to 25%. The sample is drawn from a study of blood T cells in healthy people across ages. V lost 4 bases and J lost 2; bases outside the gene matches: 5. Germline V gene sequence: CDR1 SGHTA, CDR2 FQGNSA. CDR3 length: 14 residues.

What was sequenced was blood. The chain carries TRBV7-2 and TRBJ2-7; TRBD2 matches 7 bases. This TCR derives from an older woman in good health. For the CDR3, the DNA is TGTGCCAGCAGCTCGCTAGCGGACGCCTACGAGCAGTACTTC. It encodes CASSSLADAYEQYF.